A selection of T cell receptor beta chains follows, all from one sample in a study of response to subunit inactivated influenza vaccine. From the RT-PCR reads, TCRdb called clonotypes with MiXCR, one entry per CDR3 protein. The sample includes 450,000 to 600,000 distinct CDR3 sequences, around 7.9% of them seen just once. The source material was PBMCs from blood, sampled roughly 24 months after vaccination. These receptors were obtained from a man in his fifties or sixties who received an inactivated influenza vaccine. The CDR3 runs from the conserved cysteine through the conserved F or W. A D gene is named only where the DNA matches it firmly. Size values are once, few and many counts, or a class for expanded clones, and some rows have none.

clone size	V gene	D gene	J gene	CDR3 DNA	CDR3 protein
many	TRBV11-2	TRBD2	TRBJ2-1	TGTGCCAGCAGCTTAGATCCTAGCGGGAGGGCCCTACTCTCCTACAATGAGCAGTTCTTC	CASSLDPSGRALLSYNEQFF
.	TRBV24-1	.	TRBJ2-2	TGTGCCACCAGTGCGATGGGGCGCGGCGGGGAGCTGTTTTTT	CATSAMGRGGELFF
few	TRBV29-1	TRBD1	TRBJ2-1	TGCAGCGTTGGATTGGGACAGGGCCCCTACAATGAGCAGTTCTTC	CSVGLGQGPYNEQFF
.	TRBV4-3	.	TRBJ2-2	TGCGCCAGCAGCCAAGTTCCGCTGGCCGGGGAGCTGTTTTTT	CASSQVPLAGELFF
few	TRBV7-2	.	TRBJ2-7	TGTGCCAGCAGCTTAGGGCGTAGTTTGCGGGACAACTACGAGCAGTACTTC	CASSLGRSLRDNYEQYF
.	TRBV7-2	.	TRBJ1-6	TGTGCCAGCAGCCTCCAAGGACAGCACAATAATTCACCCCTCCACTTT	CASSLQGQHNNSPLHF
many	TRBV24-1	.	TRBJ2-1	TGTGCCACCAGTGATGGCCACAGGGAGTACAATGAGCAGTTCTTC	CATSDGHREYNEQFF
.	TRBV6-2/TRBV6-3	.	TRBJ2-2	TGTGCCAGCAGTTACTCAGGCGGGTCCACCGGGGAGCTGTTTTTT	CASSYSGGSTGELFF
many	TRBV12-3/TRBV12-4	.	TRBJ1-5	TGTGCCAGCAGTTATTCTCACGGACAGCCCCAGCATTTT	CASSYSHGQPQHF
few	TRBV30	TRBD2	TRBJ2-2	TGTGCCTGGAGTGTGGTAGCGGGAGGGAACACCGGGGAGCTGTTTTTT	CAWSVVAGGNTGELFF
.	TRBV20-1	.	TRBJ1-1	TGCAGTGCTAGTCTCCTGCGGAACACTGAAGCTTTCTTT	CSASLLRNTEAFF
many	TRBV10-3	.	TRBJ1-4	TGTGCCATCAGTGAGAGGGCAGGACGGGGTGAAAAACTGTTTTTT	CAISERAGRGEKLFF
.	TRBV7-9	.	TRBJ2-6	TGTGCCAGCAGCCTAATAGGTGGGGCCAACGTCCTGACTTTC	CASSLIGGANVLTF
.	TRBV10-3	TRBD1	TRBJ1-1	TGTGCCATCAAAGGGACAGGGGGCGTTAACACTGAAGCTTTCTTT	CAIKGTGGVNTEAFF
few	TRBV20-1	.	TRBJ1-6	TGCAGTGCTCCCACCGGCCAGGGAAATTCACCCCTCCACTTT	CSAPTGQGNSPLHF
many	TRBV20-1	.	TRBJ1-1	TGCAGTGCTAGAGAAGGTAACACTGAAGCTTTCTTT	CSAREGNTEAFF
many	TRBV24-1	.	TRBJ2-7	TGTGCCACCAGTAGCGGAGCCTACGAGCAGTACTTC	CATSSGAYEQYF
few	TRBV4-1	.	TRBJ2-7	TGCGCCAGCAGCCAAGAGGTTTTTGGGGGCCTGTACTTC	CASSQEVFGGLYF
.	TRBV5-1	.	TRBJ2-3	TGCGCCAGCAGCGAGGGGACTTTGGATACGCAGTATTTT	CASSEGTLDTQYF
many	TRBV29-1	TRBD1	TRBJ2-1	TGCAGCGCCGGACAGGGGGCTGGTGAGCAGTTCTTC	CSAGQGAGEQFF
.	TRBV7-2	.	TRBJ2-5	TGTGCCAGCAGCATCGGGGGCGGCCAAGAGACCCAGTACTTC	CASSIGGGQETQYF
many	TRBV14	TRBD1	TRBJ1-1	TGTGCCAGCAGCCTCAACGCCGGGACAGGGGGTTTTCGAGCTTTCTTT	CASSLNAGTGGFRAFF
few	TRBV5-1	TRBD2	TRBJ2-3	TGCGCCAGCAGCTTGGGGCTGTTGGCGGGGGGTCGAGATACGCAGTATTTT	CASSLGLLAGGRDTQYF
.	TRBV4-2	.	TRBJ2-2	TGTGCCAGCAGCCAAGGGGGAACCTCGAACACCGGGGAGCTGTTTTTT	CASSQGGTSNTGELFF
.	TRBV15	TRBD2	TRBJ2-1	TGTGCCACCAGCAGAGATGTCGGGACTAGGGGTAATGAGCAGTTCTTC	CATSRDVGTRGNEQFF
few	TRBV4-3	.	TRBJ2-7	TGCGCCAGCAGCCAAGGGGGATTCGGCTACGAGCAGTACTTC	CASSQGGFGYEQYF